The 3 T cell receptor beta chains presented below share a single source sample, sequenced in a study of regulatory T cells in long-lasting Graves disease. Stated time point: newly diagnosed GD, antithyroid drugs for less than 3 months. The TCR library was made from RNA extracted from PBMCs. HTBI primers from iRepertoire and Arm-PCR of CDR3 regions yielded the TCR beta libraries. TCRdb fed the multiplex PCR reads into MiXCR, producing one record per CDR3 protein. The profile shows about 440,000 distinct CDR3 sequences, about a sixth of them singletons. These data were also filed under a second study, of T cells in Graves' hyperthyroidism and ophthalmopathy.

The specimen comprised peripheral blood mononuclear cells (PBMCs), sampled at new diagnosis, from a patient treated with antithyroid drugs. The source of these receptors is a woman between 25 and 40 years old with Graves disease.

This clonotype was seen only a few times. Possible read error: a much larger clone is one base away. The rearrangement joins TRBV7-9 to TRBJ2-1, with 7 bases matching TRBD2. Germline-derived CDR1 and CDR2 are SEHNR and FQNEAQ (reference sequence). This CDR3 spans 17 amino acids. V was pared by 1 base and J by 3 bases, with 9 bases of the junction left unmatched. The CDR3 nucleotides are TGTGCCAGCAGCTTAGGCCTAGCGGTTCCACTCTACAATGAGCAGTTCTTC. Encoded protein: CASSLGLAVPLYNEQFF.

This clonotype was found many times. Written as DNA, the CDR3 is TGCAGCGTTCTACAGGGGTCCACAGATACGCAGTATTTT. Amino acid sequence: CSVLQGSTDTQYF. The V and J genes are TRBV29-1 and TRBJ2-3, with TRBD1 matching over 7 bases. With V trimmed by 5 bases and J by 2 bases, 4 bases remained unmatched. Germline CDR1 and CDR2: SQVTM and ANQGSEA. The CDR3 has 13 amino acids.

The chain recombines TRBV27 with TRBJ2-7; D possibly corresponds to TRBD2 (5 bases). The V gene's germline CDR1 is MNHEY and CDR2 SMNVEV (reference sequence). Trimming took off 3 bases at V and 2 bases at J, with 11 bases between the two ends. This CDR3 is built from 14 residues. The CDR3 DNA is TGTGCCAGCAGTTTGGGAGTAGGAGCCTACGAGCAGTACTTC. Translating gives CASSLGVGAYEQYF.